The 12 T cell receptor beta chains presented below share a single source sample, sequenced in a study of blood T cell repertoires in COVID-19. Data came from immunoSEQ multiplex PCR; TCRdb stores just in-frame clones and leaves some out. The table records a few hundred thousand clones, roughly 86% of them present only once. The specimen was PBMCs or T cells enriched from blood (not recorded which). The origin of the receptors is an older woman who had recovered from COVID-19.

The V call is TRBV5-1, the J call TRBJ2-7, with D tentatively TRBD1 (5 bases). V shed 4 bases and J shed 2 bases, with 16 bases lying between them. CDR3 length equals 15 residues. CDR1 is SGHRS, CDR2 YFSETQ, per germline. The CDR3 reads CASSATVPGAYEQYF. CDR3 in DNA: TGCGCCAGCAGCGCGACAGTCCCGGGCGCCTACGAGCAGTACTTC.

V is TRBV21-1 and J is TRBJ2-7; the table's D call of TRBD2 was not tested on the DNA. TRBV21-1 is described as a pseudogene. The CDR3 runs 17 residues. CDR3 DNA sequence: TGTGCCAGCAAACCGGAAATTAGCGGAGGGAGCTCCTACGAGCAGTACTTC. Translating gives CASKPEISGGSSYEQYF.

V and J are TRBV9 and TRBJ1-6, with unresolved D. Trimming left V 0 bases short and J 9 bases short, with 7 bases between. Germline loops: CDR1 SGDLS, CDR2 YYNGEE. The CDR3 runs to 13 residues. The CDR3 nucleotides read TGTGCCAGCAGCGTAGGCTCCAGTTCACCCCTCCACTTT. This translates into CASSVGSSSPLHF.

The chain carries TRBV11-3 and TRBJ1-2; 7 nucleotides agree with TRBD1. This CDR3 is built from 13 residues. V gave up 6 bases and J gave up 8 bases; unmatched junction bases: 9. Germline V CDR1 and CDR2: SGHNT, YENEEA. The chain's CDR3 is CASSRTGHEGYTF. The CDR3 DNA reads as TGTGCCAGCAGTAGGACAGGTCATGAGGGCTACACCTTC.

This clone appeared a single time. CDR3 residues: CAWSAQTNQPQHF. CDR3 sequence (DNA): TGTGCCTGGAGTGCCCAGACTAATCAGCCCCAGCATTTT. The rearrangement joins TRBV30 to TRBJ1-5; D is ambiguous. CDR3 size: 13 residues. The V gene lost 1 base and the J gene lost 4 bases, with 8 bases spanning the gap. Germline assignment: CDR1 GTSNPN and CDR2 SVGIG (reference sequence). The variable domain in full, completed from reference TRBV30 and TRBJ1-5, reads SQTIHQWPATLVQPVGSPLSLECTVEGTSNPNLYWYRQAAGRGLQLLFYSVGIGQISSEVPQNLSASRPQDRQFILSSKKLLLSDSGFYLCAWSAQTNQPQHFGDGTRLSIL.

A few counts support this clone. This chain uses TRBV12-3 or TRBV12-4 with TRBJ1-1; the D is unclear. The CDR3 sequence is 12 residues long. V was shortened by 7 bases and J by 9 bases, with 15 bases between the two germline ends. CDR3 region: CASTRVPGKAFF. CDR3 DNA sequence: TGTGCCAGCACTCGGGTCCCGGGTAAAGCTTTCTTT.

The V gene is TRBV5-1, the J gene TRBJ2-3; D call uncertain. CDR1 and CDR2 (germline): SGHRS, YFSETQ. The CDR3 runs to 15 residues. V lost 2 bases and J lost 0, with 10 bases in between. The CDR3 coding sequence is TGCGCCAGCAGCTTAGTGCCGACTAGCACAGATACGCAGTATTTT. It translates to CASSLVPTSTDTQYF.

There are a few counts of this clone. The junction and the germline gene differ at one end; a read error may be behind it. This CDR3 reads CASSGAAGARF. The CDR3 bases are TGCGCCAGCAGCGGGGCCGCGGGGGCTCGCTTT. The rearrangement joins TRBV5-1 to TRBJ1-1; tentative D call: TRBD1 (6 bases). This CDR3 spans 11 amino acids. From germline, CDR1 is SGHRS and CDR2 YFSETQ.

This clone was recorded once. This chain links TRBV28 with TRBJ1-2; D is undetermined. CDR1 and CDR2 (germline): MDHEN, SYDVKM. This CDR3 has 14 amino acids. Trimming left V 6 bases short and J 8 bases short, with 19 bases between. The CDR3 coding sequence is TGTGCCAGCAGGGTCCCTAATGGGGAGAAGGGCTACACCTTC. Its protein is CASRVPNGEKGYTF.

The CDR3 nucleotides are TGTGCCAGCTCATTTCAAAGCCTAGGGACAGCGGTCTACAATGAGCAGTTCTTC. Translating it yields CASSFQSLGTAVYNEQFF. The V and J genes are TRBV18 and TRBJ2-1; 7 bases map to TRBD1. The CDR3 is made up of 18 amino acids. Germline V lookup: CDR1 KGHSH, CDR2 LQKENI. V shed 5 bases and J 3 bases; nucleotides not matched to a gene: 16.

The V gene is TRBV4-2, the J gene TRBJ1-6; tentative D call: TRBD1 (6 bases). The CDR3 covers 16 residues. The germline V gene has CDR1 LGHNA and CDR2 YNFKEQ. V lost 2 bases and J lost 8, with 16 bases in between. Here the CDR3 DNA reads TGTGCCAGCAGCCAACAGGGGTCCAACATCTATTCACCCCTCCACTTT. Amino acid sequence: CASSQQGSNIYSPLHF.

This chain uses TRBV10-2 with TRBJ2-7, with D possibly being TRBD2 (6 bases). The germline V and J ends were trimmed by 4 bases and 3 bases, with 7 bases remaining between them. CDR1 and CDR2 (germline): WSHSY, SAAADI. The CDR3 runs 12 residues. DNA of the CDR3: TGCGCCAGCAGTGGGGGGGACTACGAGCAGTACTTC. This encodes CASSGGDYEQYF.